This TCR beta chain stems from a study of response to subunit inactivated influenza vaccine. MiXCR was run by TCRdb on the RT-PCR reads, yielding one entry per CDR3 protein. The table lists about 500,000 distinct CDR3 sequences, around 13% of them singletons, with about an eighth in the top ten. This clonotype originated in a man aged 45-65 years who received an inactivated influenza vaccine. The sample consisted of PBMCs from blood, taken 45 days after vaccination.

This CDR3 is CASSGQGFSEAFF. In nucleotides, the CDR3 is TGTGCCAGCAGTGGACAGGGATTTTCTGAAGCTTTCTTT. V gene TRBV12-3 or TRBV12-4 combines with J gene TRBJ1-1, with 8 nucleotides matching TRBD1. The CDR3 is made up of 13 amino acids. After removal of 5 bases from V and 6 bases from J, the junction contained 5 bases not matched to a gene.